This T cell receptor (beta chain) was documented in a study of CD8 T cells in Susac syndrome. RNA was extracted with the RNeasy kit, and a quantity of roughly 0.45 to 1 ug was reverse transcribed using random hexamers. An immunoSEQ multiplex PCR amplified TCR beta CDR3 over 54 Vbeta and 13 Jbeta. TCRdb re-derived calls from the immunoSEQ multiplex PCR reads in MiXCR, one entry per CDR3 protein. Of more than 150,000 distinct CDR3 sequences detected, roughly 95% appear once; the ten largest clones hold 0.09% to 0.1%. Germline V gives CDR1 SGHAT, CDR2 FQNNGV. V lost 5 bases and J lost 3; bases outside the gene matches: 14. The CDR3 totals 17 residues.

This rearrangement joins TRBV11-2 to TRBJ2-7, with 9 positions matching TRBD2. Material for sequencing was CD4+ T cells from PBMCs. This clonotype was obtained from a human donor with Susac syndrome. CDR3 nucleotides: TGTGCCAGCAGCCAATTCCCCCCGACTAGCGGTGGCTACGAGCAGTACTTC. Its translation is CASSQFPPTSGGYEQYF.